The entry that follows covers one T cell receptor beta chain sequence. Its antigen remains unidentified. The data derive from a study of T cells in tuberculosis. Overall study results and limits: Active tuberculosis patients had shorter CDR3-alpha; the beta difference was nonsignificant.

Some clones are missing from TCRdb's copy, which holds only in-frame ones; the method was immunoSEQ multiplex PCR. The repertoire includes more than 30,000 clones, about 84% of them detected once, and more than 4.5% sits in the top ten. Time point described: new active TB diagnosis, blood taken before or within 7 days of starting treatment. The TCR originated in an adult with tuberculosis. Sequenced here: PBMCs, sampled at tuberculosis diagnosis.

CDR3 nucleotide sequence: TGTGCCAGCAGCGTTACTAGCGCCAACACCGGGGAGCTGTTTTTT. It is translated as CASSVTSANTGELFF. This chain joins TRBV28 and TRBJ2-2, with TRBD2 matching over 7 bases. V lost 6 bases, J lost 2 bases, and 6 bases stayed unmatched. The CDR3 loop spans 15 amino acids. Germline V gene sequence: CDR1 MDHEN, CDR2 SYDVKM.